A single sample gave rise to the 32 T cell receptor beta chains below, sequenced in a study of shared clonotypes between healthy human individuals (TCRdb year 2020). The protocol used for the library was the immunoSEQ multiplex PCR assay. TCRdb limited this immuneACCESS table to in-frame rearrangements with V and J called. A share of clones is missing; checked studies link under half to unresolved V genes, and the rest is unexplained. For this sample there are around 2.5 million clones; 93% appear just once. The top ten hold 0.36% of the sample. The sequenced material came from naive CD4+ T cells from PBMCs. The sample's cell subset or site label, in plain terms: CD45RA+ positively selected. Receptors were obtained from a man between 18 and 29 years old in good health. Some clones in this sample may be carry-over from other donors' samples.

The chain links TRBV11-3 to TRBJ2-1; a possible D gene is TRBD2 (6 bases). The CDR3 covers 16 residues. Trimming shortened V by 1 base and J by 0 bases, and 10 bases separated the two germline ends. The germline CDR1 and CDR2 sequences are SGHNT and YENEEA. CDR3 loop: CASSLVGGASYNEQFF. The CDR3 nucleotides are TGTGCCAGCAGCTTAGTGGGAGGCGCCTCCTACAATGAGCAGTTCTTC.

This clone was detected only a few times. This rearrangement joins TRBV2 to TRBJ1-1; TRBD1 agrees at 8 bases. Germline V gene lookup returns CDR1 SNHLY and CDR2 FYNNEI. Trimming cost V 6 bases and J 4 bases; bases outside gene matches: 7. CDR3 length equals 14 residues. In DNA form, the CDR3 reads TGTGCCAGCAGCGAAACAGGGGGAGGCACTGAAGCTTTCTTT. Protein sequence: CASSETGGGTEAFF.

The rearrangement joins TRBV28 to TRBJ1-4, with TRBD1 matching 7 bases. CDR3 length: 14 residues. The germline V gene has CDR1 MDHEN and CDR2 SYDVKM. After removal of 6 bases from V and 10 bases from J, the junction contained 11 bases not matched to a gene. The CDR3 reads CASSSGTVIGKLFF. The CDR3 region has the DNA TGTGCCAGCAGCTCCGGGACAGTGATTGGAAAACTGTTTTTT.

The rearrangement uses TRBV7-7 and TRBJ2-1; no clear D. This CDR3 has 13 amino acids. Between the trimmed V and J ends, which lost 5 bases and 7 bases, there was a span of 12 bases. Germline CDR1 is SSHAT and CDR2 is FNYEAQ (reference sequence). This CDR3 is CASSPNTRNEQFF. For the CDR3, the DNA is TGTGCCAGCAGCCCTAACACCCGAAATGAGCAGTTCTTC.

The chain combines TRBV19 with TRBJ2-5; 16 positions match TRBD2. CDR1 LNHDA and CDR2 SQIVND come from the germline V gene (reference sequence). J lost 7 bases, V lost 11 bases, and 16 bases had no gene match. This CDR3 spans 17 amino acids. DNA for the CDR3: TGTGCCTGGAGTAGTAATGGGACTAGCGGGAGGGAGGGGACCCAGTACTTC. Amino acids: CAWSSNGTSGREGTQYF.

Details on this clone: The sample carries other DNA sequences with the same CDR3. This chain links TRBV28 with TRBJ1-1; a weak D match, TRBD1 (5 bases). The germline V gene has CDR1 MDHEN and CDR2 SYDVKM. V lost 6 bases, J lost 3 bases, and 11 bases lay in between. This CDR3 is 13 amino acids long. The CDR3 DNA reads as TGTGCCAGCAGCCTAGACAGTTACACTGAAGCTTTCTTT. Its protein product is CASSLDSYTEAFF.

J is TRBJ1-2 and V is TRBV7-9; 8 bases agree with TRBD1. With V trimmed by 6 bases and J by 4 bases, 4 bases remained unmatched. Germline V lookup: CDR1 SEHNR, CDR2 FQNEAQ (reference sequence). CDR3 length: 13 amino acids. The CDR3 protein is CASRQGQGYGYTF. The CDR3 DNA follows: TGTGCCAGCAGACAAGGACAGGGCTATGGCTACACCTTC.

The gene calls are TRBV29-1 and TRBJ2-5; 11 bases match TRBD1. V lost 7 bases, J lost 5 bases, and 9 bases stayed unmatched. Germline lookup yields CDR1 SQVTM and CDR2 ANQGSEA. The CDR3 sequence is 14 residues long. The CDR3 coding sequence is TGCAGCGCCGCCCCCGGGACAGGGGGGGAGACCCAGTACTTC. Translating gives CSAAPGTGGETQYF.

The chain recombines TRBV5-4 with TRBJ1-4; 7 bases match TRBD1. The CDR3 sequence is 16 residues long. The germline V gene has CDR1 SGHNT and CDR2 YYREEE (reference sequence). J was trimmed by 4 bases and V by 4 bases; bases with no gene match: 10. The CDR3 loop reads CASSVGTANFNEKLFF. The CDR3 nucleotides read TGTGCCAGCAGCGTCGGGACAGCGAATTTTAATGAAAAACTGTTTTTT.

The chain uses TRBV7-2 and TRBJ2-3, with D possibly being TRBD2 (5 bases). CDR3 size: 14 residues. V was clipped by 5 bases and J by 6 bases, with 15 bases between them. Germline-derived CDR1 and CDR2 are SGHTA and FQGNSA. This CDR3 is CASSPQRSRDTQYF. In DNA form, the CDR3 reads TGTGCCAGCAGCCCTCAGCGGAGCCGGGATACGCAGTATTTT.

This clone came up a few times. The V gene is TRBV4-1, the J gene TRBJ1-5, with a tentative D call TRBD1 (5 bases). Per germline, CDR1 MGHRA and CDR2 YSYEKL. This CDR3 has 17 residues. Between the trimmed V and J ends, which lost 0 bases and 2 bases, there was a span of 14 bases. The CDR3 region has the DNA TGCGCCAGCAGCCAAGAGGGGCAGAACTTTCGCAATCAGCCCCAGCATTTT. Protein sequence: CASSQEGQNFRNQPQHF.

The chain combines TRBV7-8 with TRBJ2-5; 7 bases match TRBD2. Germline assignment: CDR1 SGHVS and CDR2 FQNEAQ. Trimming at V came to 6 bases and at J to 2 bases, leaving 12 bases not matched to a gene. The CDR3 has 16 amino acids. The CDR3 is CASRMRFLADQETQYF. CDR3 bases: TGTGCCAGCAGGATGAGGTTCCTAGCGGATCAAGAGACCCAGTACTTC.

This rearrangement joins TRBV29-1 to TRBJ2-3; 8 bases are a match to TRBD2. The CDR3 contains 14 residues. V lost 7 bases, J lost 4 bases, and 10 bases stayed unmatched. In germline, CDR1 is SQVTM, CDR2 ANQGSEA. The CDR3 here is CSGGAGVGSDTQYF. CDR3 DNA sequence: TGCAGCGGAGGAGCGGGAGTGGGATCAGATACGCAGTATTTT.

The V and J genes are TRBV5-4 and TRBJ1-6; TRBD1 is a possible D gene (5 bases). Trimming took 0 bases from V and 2 from J, leaving 6 bases between them. The CDR3 consists of 15 residues. Germline lookup yields CDR1 SGHNT and CDR2 YYREEE (reference sequence). CDR3 sequence: CASSLGGTYNSPLHF. The CDR3 DNA reads TGTGCCAGCAGCTTGGGGGGGACCTATAATTCACCCCTCCACTTT.

This chain connects TRBV25-1 to TRBJ2-5; 9 positions agree with TRBD2. The CDR3 has 15 amino acids. CDR1 is MGHDK and CDR2 is SYGVNS in the germline V gene. Losses at the gene ends were 3 bases for V and 1 base for J; bases not matched to a gene: 3. CDR3 region: CASSELAGLQETQYF. The CDR3 DNA reads TGTGCCAGCAGTGAGCTAGCGGGACTCCAAGAGACCCAGTACTTC.

V and J are TRBV28 and TRBJ1-5; no clear D. V lost 7 bases, J lost 7 bases, and 14 bases lay in between. Germline V lookup: CDR1 MDHEN, CDR2 SYDVKM. The CDR3 runs to 13 residues. CDR3 sequence (DNA): TGTGCCAGCACTCTCCTCTCGGGGCAGCCCCAGCATTTT. Protein product: CASTLLSGQPQHF.

The chain couples TRBV11-2 to TRBJ2-2; D gene ambiguous. The V end was cut by 5 bases, the J end by 7 bases, with 8 bases between. Germline V gives CDR1 SGHAT, CDR2 FQNNGV. The CDR3 length is 12 residues. The CDR3 DNA sequence: TGTGCCAGCAGCGGAGAAATCGGGGAGCTGTTTTTT. Translation: CASSGEIGELFF.

V usage is TRBV28 and J usage is TRBJ2-7; 10 positions agree with TRBD1. Germline trimming cut 6 bases from V and 5 bases from J; bases unmatched to any gene: 10. Germline CDR1 is MDHEN and CDR2 is SYDVKM. The CDR3 totals 15 residues. The CDR3 loop reads CASSPPGTGVDEQYF. DNA of the CDR3: TGTGCCAGCAGCCCTCCCGGGACAGGGGTCGACGAGCAGTACTTC.

Here the CDR3 DNA reads TGTGCCAGCAGTTTATTAGGGGGCAGCACTGAAGCTTTCTTT. This gives the protein CASSLLGGSTEAFF. The rearrangement uses TRBV28 and TRBJ1-1; 7 bases agree with TRBD1. The germline CDR1 and CDR2 sequences are MDHEN and SYDVKM. J was trimmed by 4 bases and V by 1 base; bases with no gene match: 3. This CDR3 is 14 amino acids long. Full variable domain (remainder filled in from reference TRBV28 and TRBJ1-1): DVKVTQSSRYLVKRTGEKVFLECVQDMDHENMFWYRQDPGLGLRLIYFSYDVKMKEKGDIPEGYSVSREKKERFSLILESASTNQTSMYLCASSLLGGSTEAFFGQGTRLTVV.

The chain is built from TRBV28 and TRBJ2-7; unclear D gene. The CDR3 sequence is 14 residues long. From germline, CDR1 is MDHEN and CDR2 SYDVKM. The V and J ends lost 5 bases and 6 bases respectively, with 17 bases between them. CDR3 bases: TGTGCCAGCAGTATAGGAACCTCACCACGCGAGCAGTACTTC. Its translation: CASSIGTSPREQYF. The full variable domain, in which reference TRBV28 and TRBJ2-7 provide the parts outside the CDR3, is DVKVTQSSRYLVKRTGEKVFLECVQDMDHENMFWYRQDPGLGLRLIYFSYDVKMKEKGDIPEGYSVSREKKERFSLILESASTNQTSMYLCASSIGTSPREQYFGPGTRLTVT.

The V gene is TRBV19, the J gene TRBJ1-2, with 11 nucleotides matching TRBD1. Losses at the gene ends were 9 bases for V and 4 bases for J; bases not matched to a gene: 7. The CDR3 sequence is 14 residues long. In germline, CDR1 is LNHDA, CDR2 SQIVND (reference sequence). The CDR3 DNA reads as TGTGCCAGCGGCGGGGACAGGGGGATCTATGGCTACACCTTC. Protein: CASGGDRGIYGYTF.

The gene calls are TRBV7-3 and TRBJ2-2, with 7 bases lining up with TRBD2. Germline CDR1 SGHTA, CDR2 FQGTGA. The length of the CDR3 is 16 residues. The junction had 1 base not matched to a gene; V was cut back by 0 bases and J by 0 bases. CDR3 region: CASSLTSGTNTGELFF. CDR3 DNA sequence: TGTGCCAGCAGCTTAACGAGCGGGACGAACACCGGGGAGCTGTTTTTT.

The V and J genes are TRBV14 and TRBJ1-2; D is possibly TRBD1 (5 bases). Trimming took 4 bases from V and 1 from J, leaving 13 bases between them. The CDR3 totals 15 residues. Germline V CDR1 and CDR2: SGHDN, FVKESK. DNA for the CDR3: TGTGCCAGCAGCCTTAGGGACGGAGTTAACTATGGCTACACCTTC. Protein: CASSLRDGVNYGYTF.

This clone has more than one count but fewer than ten. V usage is TRBV19 and J usage is TRBJ2-7; 8 bases are shared with TRBD2. CDR1 and CDR2 from the germline V gene are LNHDA and SQIVND (reference sequence). The junction had 6 bases not matched to a gene; V was cut back by 7 bases and J by 4 bases. This CDR3 contains 13 residues. CDR3 sequence: CASTPSGRYEQYF. As DNA, the CDR3 is TGTGCCAGTACGCCCAGCGGGAGATACGAGCAGTACTTC.

For this clone: This same CDR3 is encoded by further DNA sequences in the sample. The V gene is TRBV5-1, the J gene TRBJ2-5; D perhaps matches TRBD2 (5 bases). Trimming stripped 4 bases from V and 3 bases from J, with 7 bases between. CDR1 and CDR2 (germline): SGHRS, YFSETQ. The CDR3 covers 12 residues. CDR3 DNA: TGCGCCAGCAGCCTGCGGGAAGAGACCCAGTACTTC. Its translation: CASSLREETQYF.

This clone showed up just once. This sequence joins TRBV19 and TRBJ2-3; a weak D match, TRBD2 (5 bases). Looked up from germline, CDR1 is LNHDA and CDR2 is SQIVND (reference sequence). The CDR3 loop spans 17 amino acids. V lost 1 base, J lost 4 bases, and 18 bases lay in between. CDR3 in amino acids: CASSIASGRGPPDTQYF. The CDR3 DNA follows: TGTGCCAGTAGTATAGCCTCTGGACGGGGTCCCCCAGATACGCAGTATTTT.

This chain uses TRBV29-1 with TRBJ2-2; D remains unclear. V was clipped by 7 bases and J by 7 bases, with 19 bases between them. CDR3 length equals 14 residues. Germline loops: CDR1 SQVTM, CDR2 ANQGSEA. Here the CDR3 DNA reads TGCAGCGCAAGTGGAACAGCCCTTGACGGGGAGCTGTTTTTT. Its translation is CSASGTALDGELFF.

In the case of this clone: This CDR3 is also generated by other DNA sequences in the sample. V usage is TRBV5-6 and J usage is TRBJ1-3; D gene uncertain. This CDR3 is 13 amino acids long. CDR1 is SGHDT, CDR2 YYEEEE, per germline. The germline V and J ends were trimmed by 2 bases and 0 bases, with 3 bases remaining between them. The chain's CDR3 is CASSLRSGNTIYF. The CDR3 bases are TGTGCCAGCAGCTTACGCTCTGGAAACACCATATATTTT.

DNA of the CDR3: TGTGCCAGCGTGACTAGCGGCACAGATACGCAGTATTTT. It specifies CASVTSGTDTQYF. The chain has TRBV28 and TRBJ2-3, with 8 bases that match TRBD2. The CDR3 runs to 13 residues. The V gene end was trimmed by 8 bases and the J gene end by 1 base; junction bases not matched to a gene: 2. Germline CDR1 and CDR2: MDHEN and SYDVKM.

This clone appeared a single time. The chain combines TRBV27 with TRBJ2-1, with D perhaps TRBD2 (6 bases). CDR3 length: 13 residues. The V gene's germline CDR1 is MNHEY and CDR2 SMNVEV (reference sequence). Deletions cut 3 bases from V and 10 bases from J, with 13 bases between. The CDR3 coding sequence is TGTGCCAGCAGTTTCGGGGGAGTCAAGGAGCAGTTCTTC. Its translation: CASSFGGVKEQFF.

This clone is a singleton in its sample. V is TRBV6-6 and J is TRBJ1-1; 11 bases are a match to TRBD1. Losses at the gene ends were 8 bases for V and 5 bases for J; bases not matched to a gene: 7. Germline V gene sequence: CDR1 MNHNY, CDR2 SVGAGI (reference sequence). This CDR3 is built from 14 residues. The CDR3 region is CASDRTGGSTEAFF. The CDR3 bases are TGTGCCAGCGATAGGACAGGGGGCAGTACTGAAGCTTTCTTT.

As regards this clone: Other DNA sequences from this sample encode an identical CDR3 as well. The chain carries TRBV6-5 and TRBJ2-3; D is unresolved. Germline assignment: CDR1 MNHEY and CDR2 SVGAGI. Trimming left V 3 bases short and J 4 bases short, with 2 bases between. The CDR3 length is 11 residues. CDR3 protein: CASSYADTQYF. The CDR3 region has the DNA TGTGCCAGCAGTTATGCAGATACGCAGTATTTT.